Following are 19 T cell receptor beta chains from one sample sequenced in a study of CD8 T cells in ankylosing spondylitis. TCRdb independently ran MiXCR on the 5' RACE reads; one entry per CDR3 protein. The profile shows about 39,000 distinct CDR3 sequences, about a tenth of them singletons. The sample taken for sequencing was blood, either unsorted or a sorted T cell fraction (not recorded which). The receptors come from a male donor with ankylosing spondylitis or in good health (not recorded which).

This clonotype was seen ten or more times. The chain recombines TRBV6-4 with TRBJ2-3; D assignment may be TRBD1 or TRBD2 (5 bases each). V lost 8 bases and J 2 bases, leaving 11 bases between the germline ends. CDR1 is MRHNA and CDR2 is SNTAGT in the germline V gene. This CDR3 is built from 13 residues. CDR3 protein: CASGAGHTDTQYF. In nucleotides, the CDR3 is TGTGCCAGCGGGGCGGGCCACACAGATACGCAGTATTTT.

This clonotype has at least ten counts. The V gene is TRBV24-1, the J gene TRBJ1-1; possibly TRBD1 for D (6 bases). Germline V gene lookup returns CDR1 KGHDR and CDR2 SFDVKD. The V and J ends lost 4 bases and 7 bases respectively, with 27 bases between them. This CDR3 is 18 amino acids long. The CDR3 here is CATSEIGRGGAGYGEAFF. CDR3 coding DNA: TGTGCCACCAGTGAGATTGGGCGCGGGGGCGCAGGTTATGGTGAAGCTTTCTTT.

Many counts were recorded for this clonotype. The chain links TRBV20-1 to TRBJ1-1; D is perhaps TRBD1 (6 bases). Looked up from germline, CDR1 is DFQATT and CDR2 is SNEGSKA (reference sequence). V gave up 1 base and J gave up 1 base, with 13 bases separating them. CDR3 length: 15 amino acids. CDR3 protein: CSARAPGHGNTEAFF. CDR3 DNA: TGCAGTGCTAGAGCGCCGGGACACGGGAACACTGAAGCTTTCTTT.

Many counts were recorded for this clonotype. CDR3 sequence: CASSLEGLAGENEQFF. DNA for the CDR3: TGTGCCAGCAGCTTAGAGGGACTAGCGGGAGAAAATGAGCAGTTCTTC. The V call is TRBV11-1, the J call TRBJ2-1; 14 positions match TRBD2. The germline CDR1 and CDR2 sequences are SGHAT and FQDESV (reference sequence). This CDR3 has 16 amino acids. V shed 1 base and J 7 bases; nucleotides not matched to a gene: 3.

This clonotype was seen a few times. CDR3 protein: CASSPTSGANTGELFF. The CDR3 nucleotides are TGTGCCAGCAGCCCTACTAGCGGGGCGAACACCGGGGAGCTGTTTTTT. The chain uses TRBV9 and TRBJ2-2, with 10 bases identical to TRBD2. V was clipped by 4 bases and J by 0 bases; unmatched bases: 3. This CDR3 region has 16 residues. CDR1 is SGDLS, CDR2 YYNGEE, per germline.

The rearrangement joins TRBV28 to TRBJ2-5; 7 bases are shared with TRBD2. Germline CDR1 MDHEN, CDR2 SYDVKM. Germline trimming cut 4 bases from V and 2 bases from J; bases unmatched to any gene: 7. The length of the CDR3 is 15 residues. CDR3 loop: CASSSPGAGQETQYF. CDR3 coding DNA: TGTGCCAGCAGTTCCCCAGGAGCGGGGCAAGAGACCCAGTACTTC.

This clonotype came up many times. The chain uses TRBV18 and TRBJ2-2, with D uncertain. V was trimmed by 4 bases and J by 2 bases, leaving 14 bases between them. The CDR3 runs 16 residues. Germline lookup yields CDR1 KGHSH and CDR2 LQKENI. The CDR3 loop reads CASSLLNSLNTGELFF. CDR3 nucleotides: TGTGCCAGCTCACTTTTGAACAGCCTTAACACCGGGGAGCTGTTTTTT. Full variable domain (outside the CDR3, taken from reference TRBV18 and TRBJ2-2): NAGVMQNPRHLVRRRGQEARLRCSPMKGHSHVYWYRQLPEEGLKFMVYLQKENIIDESGMPKERFSAEFPKEGPSILRIQQVVRGDSAAYFCASSLLNSLNTGELFFGEGSRLTVL.

This clonotype was observed many times. The chain combines TRBV29-1 with TRBJ2-3, with D perhaps TRBD1 (5 bases). This CDR3 contains 13 residues. Germline loops: CDR1 SQVTM, CDR2 ANQGSEA. The V end lost 4 bases, the J end lost 2 bases, and 10 bases lay between the germline ends. The CDR3 loop reads CSVGGRVTDTQYF. CDR3 sequence (DNA): TGCAGCGTTGGGGGCAGGGTCACAGATACGCAGTATTTT.

This clonotype was seen ten or more times. V is TRBV5-1 and J is TRBJ1-1; D possibly corresponds to TRBD1 (5 bases). Germline CDR1 and CDR2: SGHRS and YFSETQ. The CDR3 length is 16 residues. Trimming removed 3 bases at V and 0 bases at J, with 15 bases between. The DNA of the CDR3 is TGCGCCAGCAGCTCCCTTGACAGCGTCATGAACACTGAAGCTTTCTTT. Its protein product is CASSSLDSVMNTEAFF.

Ten or more counts support this clonotype. This chain connects TRBV6-2 or TRBV6-3 to TRBJ2-3; tentative D call: TRBD1 (5 bases). CDR1 MNHEY and CDR2 SVGEGT come from the germline V gene. With 2 bases removed from V and 2 bases from J, the gap between germline ends came to 26 bases. This CDR3 comprises 20 residues. CDR3 bases: TGTGCCAGCAGTTACGACGGCAGTTGGGGCAGGGTCAGTGACACAGATACGCAGTATTTT. It specifies CASSYDGSWGRVSDTDTQYF.

In its sample, this clonotype was seen many times. CDR3 in amino acids: CASSPTTGTYGYTF. In DNA form, the CDR3 reads TGTGCCAGCAGTCCTACAACAGGGACCTATGGCTACACCTTC. The chain employs TRBV12-3 or TRBV12-4 and TRBJ1-2, with a tentative D call TRBD1 (6 bases). V lost 5 bases to trimming and J lost 4 bases, with 14 bases between them. The CDR3 consists of 14 residues.

This clonotype was counted many times. The chain joins TRBV4-3 to TRBJ2-5; D is undetermined. Germline assignment: CDR1 LGHNA and CDR2 YSLEER. Trimming stripped 1 base from V and 5 bases from J, with 8 bases between. The CDR3 is 13 amino acids. CDR3 sequence (DNA): TGCGCCAGCAGCCAAGCTCTCGAGGAGACCCAGTACTTC. This sequence encodes CASSQALEETQYF.

This clonotype was seen at least ten times. The chain couples TRBV5-1 to TRBJ2-7, with 11 positions matching TRBD1. CDR1 and CDR2 (germline): SGHRS, YFSETQ. CDR3 length: 15 amino acids. J gave up 0 bases and V 4 bases, and 3 bases lay outside the gene matches. CDR3 bases: TGCGCCAGCAGCATAGGGACAGGGGGCTCCTACGAGCAGTACTTC. Amino acids: CASSIGTGGSYEQYF.

The J gene is TRBJ2-5, the V gene TRBV7-2; 7 nucleotides align to TRBD1. Germline V gene lookup returns CDR1 SGHTA and CDR2 FQGNSA. Trimming took 4 bases from V and 2 from J; bases not matched to a gene: 7. This CDR3 contains 15 residues. CDR3 bases: TGTGCCAGCAGCTCCGGACAGGTTACTCAAGAGACCCAGTACTTC. Translation gives CASSSGQVTQETQYF.

This clonotype was seen many times. V gene TRBV5-1 combines with J gene TRBJ2-7, with TRBD2 matching over 9 bases. Germline CDR1 reads SGHRS; CDR2 reads YFSETQ. V was pared by 2 bases and J by 6 bases, with 6 bases of the junction left unmatched. CDR3 size: 14 residues. The chain's CDR3 is CASSFSGSSAEQYF. DNA for the CDR3: TGCGCCAGCAGCTTTAGCGGGAGTAGTGCCGAGCAGTACTTC. The whole variable domain, filled in from reference TRBV5-1 and TRBJ2-7, reads KAGVTQTPRYLIKTRGQQVTLSCSPISGHRSVSWYQQTPGQGLQFLFEYFSETQRNKGNFPGRFSGRQFSNSRSEMNVSTLELGDSALYLCASSFSGSSAEQYFGPGTRLTVT.

This clonotype has ten or more counts. The chain links TRBV4-1 to TRBJ2-5; TRBD2 matches at 11 bases. Germline CDR1 MGHRA, CDR2 YSYEKL. CDR3 length: 15 residues. Trimming took 5 bases from V and 5 from J; bases not matched to a gene: 7. The CDR3 loop is CASSNGGLAVETQYF. DNA of the CDR3: TGCGCCAGCAGCAACGGGGGACTAGCGGTGGAGACCCAGTACTTC.

The chain has TRBV2 and TRBJ2-4; 8 bases line up with TRBD1. V lost 7 bases, J lost 0 bases, and 5 bases stayed unmatched. This CDR3 is built from 15 residues. From germline, CDR1 is SNHLY and CDR2 FYNNEI. CDR3 coding DNA: TGTGCCAGCACCAGGACAGGGTCAGCCAAAAACATTCAGTACTTC. It codes for CASTRTGSAKNIQYF. The full variable domain, in which reference TRBV2 and TRBJ2-4 provide the parts outside the CDR3, is EPEVTQTPSHQVTQMGQEVILRCVPISNHLYFYWYRQILGQKVEFLVSFYNNEISEKSEIFDDQFSVERPDGSNFTLKIRSTKLEDSAMYFCASTRTGSAKNIQYFGAGTRLSVL.

This clonotype was detected many times. The rearrangement joins TRBV6-5 to TRBJ2-2; TRBD2 agrees at 13 bases. This CDR3 is built from 19 residues. V gave up 0 bases and J gave up 0 bases; unmatched junction bases: 4. Looked up from germline, CDR1 is MNHEY and CDR2 is SVGAGI. DNA for the CDR3: TGTGCCAGCAGTTACTCTCTGGGACTAGCGGGGACGAACACCGGGGAGCTGTTTTTT. It translates to CASSYSLGLAGTNTGELFF.

On this clonotype itself: One base away lies a much larger clone, so this may be a sequencing read error. The CDR3 DNA reads TGTGCCAGCAGCCGGCATAGCGGACTGTACGAGCAGTACTTC. Its translation: CASSRHSGLYEQYF. The V gene is TRBV14, the J gene TRBJ2-7; maybe TRBD2 (6 bases). The germline CDR1 and CDR2 sequences are SGHDN and FVKESK. The CDR3 is 14 residues long. Trimming pared 4 bases from V and 4 bases from J, leaving 14 bases between.